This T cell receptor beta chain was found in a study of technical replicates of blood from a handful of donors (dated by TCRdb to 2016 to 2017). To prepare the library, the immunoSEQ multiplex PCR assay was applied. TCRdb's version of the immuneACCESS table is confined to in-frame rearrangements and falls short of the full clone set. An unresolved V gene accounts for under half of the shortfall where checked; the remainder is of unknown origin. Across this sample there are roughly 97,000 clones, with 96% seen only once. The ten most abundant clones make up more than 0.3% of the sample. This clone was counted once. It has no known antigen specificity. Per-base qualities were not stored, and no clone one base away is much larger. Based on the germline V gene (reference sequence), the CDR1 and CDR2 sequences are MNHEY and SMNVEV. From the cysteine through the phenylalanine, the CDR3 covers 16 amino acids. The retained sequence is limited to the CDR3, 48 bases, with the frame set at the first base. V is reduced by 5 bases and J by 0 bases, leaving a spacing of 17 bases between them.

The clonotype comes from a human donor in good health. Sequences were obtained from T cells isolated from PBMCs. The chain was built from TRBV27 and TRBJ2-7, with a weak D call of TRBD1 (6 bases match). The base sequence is TGTGCCAGCAGTCCAGGGGTCGGGCAAAGCTCCTACGAGCAGTACTTC. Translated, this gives CASSPGVGQSSYEQYF.